Following are 23 T cell receptor beta chains from one sample sequenced in a study of CD8 T cell repertoires and HIV-1 epitope variants. The repertoire was sequenced with immunoSEQ multiplex PCR; TCRdb's copy has only in-frame clones and lacks some. Here the sample spans about 95,000 clones, 74% being singletons. Material for sequencing was uncultured baseline CD8+ T cells from peripheral blood mononuclear cells (PBMCs). The source is a male donor with HIV.

About this clone: The same CDR3 arises from other DNA sequences in this sample as well. The genes are TRBV19 and TRBJ2-6; perhaps D is TRBD1 or TRBD2 (6 bases each). V lost 3 bases and J lost 3, with 9 bases in between. CDR1 is LNHDA and CDR2 is SQIVND in the germline V gene (reference sequence). The CDR3 has 15 amino acids. CDR3 sequence (DNA): TGTGCCAGTAGTATTGGGGGGCGTGGGGCCAACGTCCTGACTTTC. Amino acids: CASSIGGRGANVLTF.

The V and J genes are TRBV28 and TRBJ2-3; no clear D gene. The CDR3 extends over 15 amino acids. CDR1 MDHEN and CDR2 SYDVKM come from the germline V gene. The V gene lost 6 bases and the J gene lost 0 bases, with 13 bases spanning the gap. The chain's CDR3 is CASSQPFLSTDTQYF. In DNA form, the CDR3 reads TGTGCCAGCAGCCAACCATTTCTAAGCACAGATACGCAGTATTTT.

The rearrangement links TRBV18 to TRBJ2-7, with D perhaps TRBD1 or TRBD2 (7 bases each). The CDR3 spans 16 residues. V lost 3 bases and J lost 6, with 21 bases in between. The germline CDR1 and CDR2 sequences are KGHSH and LQKENI. This CDR3 is CASSPRDSPSGGEQYF. DNA of the CDR3: TGTGCCAGCTCACCGCGGGACAGCCCGTCGGGGGGCGAGCAGTACTTC. Looking up the rest from reference TRBV18 and TRBJ2-7 gives the full variable domain: NAGVMQNPRHLVRRRGQEARLRCSPMKGHSHVYWYRQLPEEGLKFMVYLQKENIIDESGMPKERFSAEFPKEGPSILRIQQVVRGDSAAYFCASSPRDSPSGGEQYFGPGTRLTVT.

The chain links TRBV19 to TRBJ1-2, with a possible D match to TRBD1 (6 bases). Deletions cut 3 bases from V and 4 bases from J, with 27 bases between. The CDR3 is made up of 19 amino acids. From germline, CDR1 is LNHDA and CDR2 SQIVND (reference sequence). For the CDR3, the DNA is TGTGCCAGTAGTATCCCCCACGGTCTGGGGGCCCTCCCGATCTATGGCTACACCTTC. This translates into CASSIPHGLGALPIYGYTF.

The chain employs TRBV7-2 and TRBJ2-4; 7 nucleotides match TRBD1. Germline V gives CDR1 SGHTA, CDR2 FQGNSA. With V trimmed by 5 bases and J by 6 bases, 10 bases remained unmatched. The CDR3 is made up of 15 amino acids. CDR3 in DNA: TGTGCCAGCAGCCAAATTACAGGGGCCGGAAACATTCAGTACTTC. It is translated as CASSQITGAGNIQYF.

The chain carries TRBV28 and TRBJ2-1, with TRBD2 identical over 8 bases. The CDR3 length is 15 residues. CDR1 and CDR2 (germline): MDHEN, SYDVKM. Losses at the gene ends were 6 bases for V and 0 bases for J; bases not matched to a gene: 4. The CDR3 loop reads CASRESGSSYNEQFF. CDR3 in DNA: TGTGCCAGCAGGGAGAGCGGGAGCTCCTACAATGAGCAGTTCTTC.

The chain uses TRBV14 and TRBJ2-7; the D gene is possibly TRBD2 (5 bases). V lost 1 base and J lost 2, with 12 bases in between. CDR3 length: 15 amino acids. The germline gives CDR1 SGHDN, CDR2 FVKESK. The CDR3 DNA reads TGTGCCAGCAGCCAAGTTGGTGGGAGAACCTACGAGCAGTACTTC. It codes for CASSQVGGRTYEQYF. The full variable domain, its missing parts supplied by reference TRBV14 and TRBJ2-7, is EAGVTQFPSHSVIEKGQTVTLRCDPISGHDNLYWYRRVMGKEIKFLLHFVKESKQDESGMPNNRFLAERTGGTYSTLKVQPAELEDSGVYFCASSQVGGRTYEQYFGPGTRLTVT.

This chain joins TRBV6-5 and TRBJ2-7, with D maybe TRBD2 (5 bases). The CDR3 totals 11 residues. Germline V gene lookup returns CDR1 MNHEY and CDR2 SVGAGI. The V end was cut by 2 bases, the J end by 7 bases, with 6 bases between. In nucleotides, the CDR3 is TGTGCCAGCAGTTACAAGCGGGAGCAGTACTTC. Translation: CASSYKREQYF.

This chain links TRBV11-2 with TRBJ1-6; D is unclear. The CDR3 extends over 17 amino acids. The germline V gene has CDR1 SGHAT and CDR2 FQNNGV. V shed 3 bases and J shed 1 base, with 13 bases lying between them. The CDR3 DNA sequence: TGTGCCAGCAGCTTCTGGTCTGCGGGGTCCTATAATTCACCCCTCCACTTT. Translated: CASSFWSAGSYNSPLHF.

The chain carries TRBV7-9 and TRBJ2-1; 10 bases fit TRBD1. From germline, CDR1 is SEHNR and CDR2 FQNEAQ (reference sequence). The CDR3 covers 13 residues. With V trimmed by 8 bases and J by 8 bases, 6 bases remained unmatched. DNA for the CDR3: TGTGCCAGCGGGGACAGGGGAAACCATGAGCAGTTCTTC. Protein: CASGDRGNHEQFF.

This sequence joins TRBV28 and TRBJ2-3; 9 nucleotides match TRBD1. This CDR3 comprises 14 residues. V shed 2 bases and J 6 bases; nucleotides not matched to a gene: 3. CDR1 MDHEN and CDR2 SYDVKM come from the germline V gene. The CDR3 DNA is TGTGCCAGCAGTTTACCACAGGGGGCGGATACGCAGTATTTT. As protein: CASSLPQGADTQYF.

The chain couples TRBV6-1 to TRBJ2-3; the D gene is possibly TRBD1 (5 bases). The CDR3 extends over 11 amino acids. The V end was cut by 5 bases, the J end by 9 bases, with 9 bases between. Germline V lookup: CDR1 MNHNS, CDR2 SASEGT. The CDR3 coding sequence is TGTGCCAGCAGTCCGGCAGGGACGCAGTATTTT. It is translated as CASSPAGTQYF.

The J gene is TRBJ2-7, the V gene TRBV6-5; tentative D call: TRBD2 (5 bases). V shed 4 bases and J shed 7 bases, with 11 bases lying between them. Germline CDR1 MNHEY, CDR2 SVGAGI. This CDR3 spans 12 amino acids. The CDR3 DNA sequence: TGTGCCAGCAGTTCCGGACCGGGGGAGCAGTACTTC. Translated: CASSSGPGEQYF.

The chain uses TRBV19 and TRBJ2-1; the D gene is possibly TRBD2 (6 bases). Germline V gene sequence: CDR1 LNHDA, CDR2 SQIVND (reference sequence). V was cut by 6 bases and J by 0 bases, with 21 bases left in between. The CDR3 has 18 residues. The CDR3: CASSYFGGSSLSYNEQFF. The CDR3 DNA sequence: TGTGCCAGTAGCTACTTTGGGGGGTCCTCACTCTCCTACAATGAGCAGTTCTTC.

This rearrangement joins TRBV28 to TRBJ1-5; unclear D gene. Germline CDR1 is MDHEN and CDR2 is SYDVKM. CDR3 size: 13 residues. Trimming stripped 5 bases from V and 9 bases from J, with 14 bases between. In DNA form, the CDR3 reads TGTGCCAGCAGTCGAGGTTGGTACCGGCCCCAGCATTTT. It codes for CASSRGWYRPQHF.

The genes are TRBV4-1 and TRBJ2-7; 8 bases line up with TRBD2. V lost 0 bases, J lost 1 base, and 20 bases stayed unmatched. CDR3 size: 21 residues. Per germline, CDR1 MGHRA and CDR2 YSYEKL. Here the CDR3 DNA reads TGCGCCAGCAGCCAAGATCCGGCGGGAGGATTCCTACGAGCGACGTCCTACGAGCAGTACTTC. Its protein is CASSQDPAGGFLRATSYEQYF.

Points on this clone: In the same sample, other DNA sequences code for this CDR3. The rearrangement joins TRBV28 to TRBJ1-2, with a weak D call TRBD1 (5 bases). The CDR3 contains 14 residues. Germline assignment: CDR1 MDHEN and CDR2 SYDVKM. Trimming pared 2 bases from V and 2 bases from J, leaving 9 bases between. For the CDR3, the DNA is TGTGCCAGCAGTTTACCGGGGGAGAACTATGGCTACACCTTC. Translation: CASSLPGENYGYTF.

The chain joins TRBV28 to TRBJ2-1; D unresolved. CDR3 length: 14 amino acids. Trimming removed 5 bases at V and 8 bases at J, with 16 bases between. Germline lookup yields CDR1 MDHEN and CDR2 SYDVKM. As DNA, the CDR3 is TGTGCCAGCAGTCCCCTCCCGGTAGCCTATGAGCAGTTCTTC. Protein: CASSPLPVAYEQFF. The complete variable domain, with remaining parts taken from reference TRBV28 and TRBJ2-1, reads DVKVTQSSRYLVKRTGEKVFLECVQDMDHENMFWYRQDPGLGLRLIYFSYDVKMKEKGDIPEGYSVSREKKERFSLILESASTNQTSMYLCASSPLPVAYEQFFGPGTRLTVL.

V is TRBV27 and J is TRBJ1-4; TRBD1 is a possible D gene (5 bases). V lost 5 bases and J 0 bases, leaving 10 bases between the germline ends. Germline loops: CDR1 MNHEY, CDR2 SMNVEV (reference sequence). The CDR3 totals 15 residues. The CDR3, as DNA: TGTGCCAGCAGTGCACAGGAGACAACTAATGAAAAACTGTTTTTT. Protein: CASSAQETTNEKLFF.

The chain combines TRBV30 with TRBJ1-2; 8 bases fit TRBD1. Germline V CDR1 and CDR2: GTSNPN, SVGIG (reference sequence). The V segment lost 2 bases and the J segment 4 bases; nucleotides outside the gene matches: 15. The length of the CDR3 is 17 residues. Here the CDR3 DNA reads TGTGCCTGGAGTTATATCGGGACAGGCGGTTCCAGCTATGGCTACACCTTC. It yields the protein CAWSYIGTGGSSYGYTF.

This clone was seen ten or more times. V is TRBV10-1 and J is TRBJ1-2, with D possibly TRBD1 on 6 matching bases. The CDR3 extends over 17 amino acids. Trimming stripped 4 bases from V and 6 bases from J, with 24 bases between. Germline values: CDR1 WNHNN, CDR2 SYGVQD (reference sequence). CDR3 amino acids: CASSAFSLRGVTDGYTF. Written as DNA, the CDR3 is TGCGCCAGCAGTGCTTTCAGTCTTAGGGGGGTGACGGATGGCTACACCTTC.

The CDR3 sequence: CASKPGGVGSTEAFF. CDR3 bases: TGCGCCAGCAAACCGGGCGGGGTTGGGAGCACTGAAGCTTTCTTT. The chain links TRBV5-1 to TRBJ1-1, with D unclear. V was clipped by 6 bases and J by 4 bases, with 19 bases between them. The CDR3 has 15 residues. The V gene's germline CDR1 is SGHRS and CDR2 YFSETQ.

The chain couples TRBV9 to TRBJ2-1; 11 bases map to TRBD2. This CDR3 has 21 amino acids. Germline CDR1 SGDLS, CDR2 YYNGEE. V lost 1 base to trimming and J lost 0 bases; unmatched junction nucleotides: 15. DNA of the CDR3: TGTGCCAGCAGCGTACCTTTAGGGGCTAGCGGGGGGCCGAGCTCCTACAATGAGCAGTTCTTC. As protein: CASSVPLGASGGPSSYNEQFF.